Listed here are 4 T cell receptor beta chains from one sample, sequenced in a study of molecular identifiers for immune sequencing clone quantification. A single record per CDR3 protein comes from TCRdb applying MiXCR to the PCR reads. The sample yields about 8,300 distinct CDR3 sequences, about 30% seen once. The source material was naive CD8+ T cells from blood, with Jurkat cell RNA spiked in. Subset denoted: FACS-sorted CD8+CD4-CCR7+CD45RA+ naive T cells. The receptors derive from a human donor in good health. Some libraries in this study had Jurkat cell RNA spiked in.

V and J are TRBV12-3 or TRBV12-4 and TRBJ2-7; 9 nucleotides align to TRBD1. The CDR3 covers 14 residues. V lost 3 bases, J lost 6 bases, and 6 bases stayed unmatched. CDR3 region: CASSFRDRVTEQYF. The CDR3 DNA sequence: TGTGCCAGCAGTTTCCGGGACAGGGTAACCGAGCAGTACTTC.

This clonotype came up a few times. The V gene is TRBV29-1, the J gene TRBJ2-7; weak D call: TRBD2 (6 bases). This CDR3 has 11 residues. The germline CDR1 and CDR2 sequences are SQVTM and ANQGSEA. V was trimmed by 2 bases and J by 6 bases, leaving 8 bases between them. CDR3 DNA: TGCAGCGTTGAAATCGGGAGCGAGCAGTACTTC. Protein: CSVEIGSEQYF.

By sample share, this clonotype is medium-sized. The chain couples TRBV29-1 to TRBJ2-2, with unresolved D. The CDR3 has 13 amino acids. Trimming shortened V by 4 bases and J by 0 bases, and 6 bases separated the two germline ends. In germline, CDR1 is SQVTM, CDR2 ANQGSEA. In DNA, the CDR3 is TGCAGCGTTGGGATCACGAACACCGGGGAGCTGTTTTTT. As protein: CSVGITNTGELFF.

The chain is built from TRBV19 and TRBJ2-3; D may be TRBD2 (5 bases). The CDR3 loop spans 16 amino acids. CDR1 is LNHDA and CDR2 is SQIVND in the germline V gene (reference sequence). Deletions cut 3 bases from V and 1 base from J, with 14 bases between. DNA for the CDR3: TGTGCCAGTAGTATGCGGGCCCCCCCTGGCACAGATACGCAGTATTTT. It yields the protein CASSMRAPPGTDTQYF.